Shown below are 29 T cell receptor beta chains from a single sample sequenced in a study of pediatric ulcerative colitis (dated by TCRdb to about 2019). During colonoscopy, one to two pinch biopsies were obtained from the rectum for research purposes. Libraries were built with the immunoSEQ multiplex PCR assay. TCRdb took over this immuneACCESS table, retaining in-frame rearrangements with V and J assigned. Such tables are incomplete; in checked studies, under half of the missing clones stem from an unresolved V gene, and the remainder is unexplained. In all, the sample holds 15,000 to 20,000 clones, and nearly 80% of those were seen once. The ten largest make up approximately 7.5% of the sample. Source material: gut tissue. The receptor set was obtained from a boy between 10 and 17 years old who was a control in a study of pediatric ulcerative colitis.

This clone was recorded only once. The chain combines TRBV6-5 with TRBJ1-2, with TRBD1 as a possible D gene (6 bases). The CDR3 has 15 residues. Trimming took off 5 bases at V and 8 bases at J, with 21 bases between the two ends. The germline V gene encodes CDR1 MNHEY and CDR2 SVGAGI. CDR3 protein: CASSRGEGGAGGYTF. The CDR3 nucleotides are TGTGCCAGCAGTCGGGGGGAAGGGGGGGCCGGCGGCTACACCTTC.

CDR3 in DNA: TGTGCCAGCAGCTCGGGAATTTTGTACACAACCGGGGAAGAGCAGTACTTC. Amino acid sequence: CASSSGILYTTGEEQYF. The chain links TRBV5-8 to TRBJ2-7; D is perhaps TRBD2 (5 bases). Germline V gene data show CDR1 as SGHTS and CDR2 as YDEGEE. This CDR3 has 17 residues. Between the trimmed V and J ends, which lost 3 bases and 7 bases, there was a span of 26 bases.

Worth noting for this clone: This CDR3 is also generated by other DNA sequences in the sample. The chain joins TRBV18 to TRBJ2-3; D ambiguous. The CDR3 has 12 amino acids. Trimming left V 3 bases short and J 2 bases short, with 3 bases between. Germline loops: CDR1 KGHSH, CDR2 LQKENI. As DNA, the CDR3 is TGTGCCAGCTCACCGTACACAGATACGCAGTATTTT. Translation: CASSPYTDTQYF.

This clone was seen a handful of times. This chain connects TRBV5-1 to TRBJ2-2, with D perhaps TRBD1 or TRBD2 (6 bases each). V was clipped by 3 bases and J by 3 bases, with 15 bases between them. CDR3 length: 16 amino acids. Per the germline V gene, CDR1 is SGHRS and CDR2 is YFSETQ. The CDR3 region is CASSSSGAPDTGELFF. The CDR3 DNA reads TGCGCCAGCAGCTCCTCGGGGGCCCCGGACACCGGGGAGCTGTTTTTT.

This clone was counted a single time. V and J are TRBV2 and TRBJ2-1; D is unclear. Trimming left V 5 bases short and J 8 bases short, with 16 bases between. From germline, CDR1 is SNHLY and CDR2 FYNNEI. This CDR3 contains 14 residues. The CDR3 is CASSPDSLSDEQFF. Written as DNA, the CDR3 is TGTGCCAGCAGTCCCGACTCGCTGAGCGATGAGCAGTTCTTC.

J is TRBJ2-3 and V is TRBV18; D assignment may be TRBD1 or TRBD2 (5 bases each). This CDR3 is 14 amino acids long. V lost 9 bases and J lost 2, with 15 bases in between. In germline, CDR1 is KGHSH, CDR2 LQKENI. This CDR3 reads CASPHGADTDTQYF. The CDR3 bases are TGTGCCAGTCCGCACGGGGCCGACACAGATACGCAGTATTTT.

With regard to this clone: Other DNA sequences in this specimen translate into the identical CDR3. V gene TRBV6-1 combines with J gene TRBJ2-2; D call uncertain. The V gene lost 3 bases and the J gene lost 0 bases, with 2 bases spanning the gap. CDR1 and CDR2 (germline): MNHNS, SASEGT. The CDR3 extends over 13 amino acids. For the CDR3, the DNA is TGTGCCAGCAGTGACCCGAACACCGGGGAGCTGTTTTTT. Translation: CASSDPNTGELFF.

The chain combines TRBV7-6 with TRBJ1-2, with 8 bases aligning to TRBD1. The CDR3 loop spans 14 amino acids. CDR1 and CDR2 from the germline V gene are SGHVS and FNYEAQ. After removal of 5 bases from V and 3 bases from J, the junction contained 5 bases not matched to a gene. The CDR3 bases are TGTGCCAGCAGCAGGGACAGGACCGACTATGGCTACACCTTC. As protein: CASSRDRTDYGYTF.

The CDR3 protein is CASSILTAATEAFF. CDR3 bases: TGTGCCAGTAGTATCCTAACAGCGGCCACTGAAGCTTTCTTT. This rearrangement joins TRBV19 to TRBJ1-1; D not certain. With 3 bases removed from V and 4 bases from J, the gap between germline ends came to 12 bases. This CDR3 spans 14 amino acids. The V gene's germline CDR1 is LNHDA and CDR2 SQIVND (reference sequence).

The CDR3 coding sequence is TGTGCCAGCTCACCACCGTCTGACCTTTATGGCTACACCTTC. Translated, it gives CASSPPSDLYGYTF. The genes are TRBV18 and TRBJ1-2; no clear D. This CDR3 region has 14 residues. Germline V lookup: CDR1 KGHSH, CDR2 LQKENI. The V gene lost 0 bases and the J gene lost 5 bases, with 10 bases spanning the gap.

This clone appeared a few times. The chain couples TRBV5-4 to TRBJ2-2; TRBD2 might be the D (5 bases). CDR3 length equals 15 residues. Germline CDR1 is SGHNT and CDR2 is YYREEE (reference sequence). Trimming stripped 3 bases from V and 5 bases from J, with 14 bases between. The CDR3 DNA follows: TGTGCCAGCAGCTGGGAGTCTGGGTCAACCGGGGAGCTGTTTTTT. Its translation is CASSWESGSTGELFF.

This chain links TRBV19 with TRBJ2-2; 12 bases are shared with TRBD2. The CDR3 is made up of 18 amino acids. Germline trimming cut 4 bases from V and 0 bases from J; bases unmatched to any gene: 6. Germline CDR1 is LNHDA and CDR2 is SQIVND (reference sequence). CDR3 nucleotide sequence: TGTGCCAGTAGTAAGCGACTAGCGGGGGCCCCGAACACCGGGGAGCTGTTTTTT. It yields the protein CASSKRLAGAPNTGELFF.

The CDR3 DNA reads TGTGCCAGCAGCCAAGAACAGTCAGGGTTTTTTGGCTACACCTTC. This translates into CASSQEQSGFFGYTF. This chain joins TRBV14 and TRBJ1-2, with TRBD1 as a possible D gene (5 bases). Trimming shortened V by 0 bases and J by 7 bases, and 15 bases separated the two germline ends. There are 15 residues in the CDR3. Germline assignment: CDR1 SGHDN and CDR2 FVKESK.

The chain combines TRBV27 with TRBJ2-1; perhaps TRBD1 as D (6 bases). The CDR3 contains 14 residues. Germline-derived CDR1 and CDR2 are MNHEY and SMNVEV (reference sequence). Trimming cost V 5 bases and J 3 bases, with 11 bases left between them. CDR3 bases: TGTGCCAGCAGTGGGGGCGCGGGCTACAATGAGCAGTTCTTC. It specifies CASSGGAGYNEQFF.

The chain carries TRBV6-5 and TRBJ1-6, with D perhaps matching TRBD1 (6 bases). CDR1 is MNHEY and CDR2 is SVGAGI in the germline V gene. Trimming left V 4 bases short and J 8 bases short, with 18 bases between. The CDR3 spans 16 residues. The DNA of the CDR3 is TGTGCCAGCAGTTTAATGCCTACAGGGTATGATTCACCCCTCCACTTT. Translated: CASSLMPTGYDSPLHF.

V usage is TRBV28 and J usage is TRBJ2-5, with unresolved D. This CDR3 spans 13 amino acids. CDR1 is MDHEN, CDR2 SYDVKM, per germline. V gave up 4 bases and J gave up 2 bases, with 8 bases separating them. The CDR3 DNA sequence: TGTGCCAGCAGTTCACAACTACAAGAGACCCAGTACTTC. Its translation: CASSSQLQETQYF.

The chain uses TRBV19 and TRBJ2-2, with 9 positions matching TRBD2. The CDR3 spans 17 residues. CDR1 and CDR2 from the germline V gene are LNHDA and SQIVND (reference sequence). V lost 5 bases, J lost 2 bases, and 9 bases stayed unmatched. The CDR3 here is CASSSPRLAVNTGELFF. The DNA of the CDR3 is TGTGCCAGTAGTTCCCCCCGACTAGCGGTCAACACCGGGGAGCTGTTTTTT. The full variable domain, completed using reference TRBV19 and TRBJ2-2, is DGGITQSPKYLFRKEGQNVTLSCEQNLNHDAMYWYRQDPGQGLRLIYYSQIVNDFQKGDIAEGYSVSREKKESFPLTVTSAQKNPTAFYLCASSSPRLAVNTGELFFGEGSRLTVL.

The gene calls are TRBV9 and TRBJ2-3, with TRBD1 matching 8 bases. The germline CDR1 and CDR2 sequences are SGDLS and YYNGEE. The CDR3 consists of 16 residues. J was trimmed by 3 bases and V by 2 bases; bases with no gene match: 8. The CDR3 bases are TGTGCCAGCAGCGTCCCGTTGGACAGGGCTACAGATACGCAGTATTTT. Translation gives CASSVPLDRATDTQYF.

The chain links TRBV5-1 to TRBJ2-7; D is ambiguous. The CDR3 covers 10 residues. V gave up 7 bases and J gave up 2 bases, with 4 bases separating them. Germline-derived CDR1 and CDR2 are SGHRS and YFSETQ. CDR3 bases: TGCGCCAGCGCCCCCTACGAGCAGTACTTC. The encoded protein is CASAPYEQYF.

The rearrangement links TRBV7-5 to TRBJ2-1; whether TRBD1, the table's D call, matches the DNA was not checked. TRBV7-5 represents a pseudogene. The CDR3 totals 14 residues. CDR3 sequence: CVRRGGREPDEQFF. The DNA for the CDR3 is TGTGTCAGACGCGGCGGCAGGGAACCGGATGAGCAGTTCTTC.

This chain connects TRBV19 to TRBJ2-1, with 7 bases lining up with TRBD2. The CDR3 spans 16 residues. Germline V CDR1 and CDR2: LNHDA, SQIVND (reference sequence). The junction had 16 bases not matched to a gene; V was cut back by 7 bases and J by 7 bases. CDR3 in DNA: TGTGCCAGTAAAGGAGAGCGGGGCGGGCGGTATAATGAGCAGTTCTTC. Its translation: CASKGERGGRYNEQFF. Supplemented by reference TRBV19 and TRBJ2-1, the full variable domain reads DGGITQSPKYLFRKEGQNVTLSCEQNLNHDAMYWYRQDPGQGLRLIYYSQIVNDFQKGDIAEGYSVSREKKESFPLTVTSAQKNPTAFYLCASKGERGGRYNEQFFGPGTRLTVL.

This chain connects TRBV28 to TRBJ1-2; 7 bases are a match to TRBD1. This CDR3 has 13 amino acids. Germline V gene sequence: CDR1 MDHEN, CDR2 SYDVKM. Losses at the gene ends were 2 bases for V and 8 bases for J; bases not matched to a gene: 5. The CDR3 coding sequence is TGTGCCAGCAGTTTAAGACAGGGAAAGGGCTACACCTTC. This sequence encodes CASSLRQGKGYTF.

In regard to this clone: Relative to the germline gene, one junction end is altered; a read error may explain this. The genes are TRBV13 and TRBJ1-2, with D tentatively TRBD1 (6 bases). Germline-derived CDR1 and CDR2 are PRHDT and FYEKMQ (reference sequence). The CDR3 totals 14 residues. The CDR3 sequence: CASSIGGINYGYTF. The CDR3 DNA follows: TGTGCCAGCAGCATAGGGGGAATCAACTATGGCTACACCTTC.

V usage is TRBV2 and J usage is TRBJ2-3; 9 nucleotides align to TRBD1. With 3 bases clipped from V and 3 bases from J, the junction kept 4 bases outside the gene matches. Germline V gene lookup returns CDR1 SNHLY and CDR2 FYNNEI. The CDR3 is made up of 15 amino acids. CDR3 residues: CASSETGGRTDTQYF. The CDR3 DNA reads as TGTGCCAGCAGTGAGACAGGGGGTCGGACAGATACGCAGTATTTT. The full variable domain, completed using reference TRBV2 and TRBJ2-3, is EPEVTQTPSHQVTQMGQEVILRCVPISNHLYFYWYRQILGQKVEFLVSFYNNEISEKSEIFDDQFSVERPDGSNFTLKIRSTKLEDSAMYFCASSETGGRTDTQYFGPGTRLTVL.

CDR3 sequence: CASSEDGKGSNTEAFF. The CDR3 DNA reads as TGTGCCAGCAGTGAGGATGGGAAGGGGTCGAACACTGAAGCTTTCTTT. The rearrangement uses TRBV6-1 and TRBJ1-1, with D tentatively TRBD1 (5 bases). The germline V gene encodes CDR1 MNHNS and CDR2 SASEGT. The V and J ends lost 3 bases and 1 base respectively, with 15 bases between them. The CDR3 has 16 residues.

The chain combines TRBV29-1 with TRBJ1-2; 8 nucleotides match TRBD1. CDR3 length equals 13 residues. Trimming cost V 3 bases and J 6 bases; bases outside gene matches: 6. Germline V gene data show CDR1 as SQVTM and CDR2 as ANQGSEA. CDR3 sequence (DNA): TGCAGCGTTGACCGGACAGGGTCAAATGGCTACACCTTC. Protein product: CSVDRTGSNGYTF.

The chain uses TRBV5-1 and TRBJ2-5, with no clear D. CDR1 and CDR2 (germline): SGHRS, YFSETQ. The length of the CDR3 is 11 residues. With 4 bases removed from V and 3 bases from J, the gap between germline ends came to 4 bases. The CDR3 is CASSREETQYF. The CDR3 DNA reads as TGCGCCAGCAGCCGCGAAGAGACCCAGTACTTC.

The rearrangement joins TRBV29-1 to TRBJ1-6, with 9 bases matching TRBD1. In germline, CDR1 is SQVTM, CDR2 ANQGSEA. CDR3 length equals 13 residues. V trimming: 7 bases; J trimming: 10 bases; junction bases outside the gene matches: 8. CDR3 sequence (DNA): TGCAGCGCAACGGACAGGGGAGGGTCACCCCTCCACTTT. It codes for CSATDRGGSPLHF.

This chain joins TRBV5-1 and TRBJ1-2; 12 nucleotides line up with TRBD1. Losses at the gene ends were 3 bases for V and 8 bases for J; bases not matched to a gene: 5. Germline V CDR1 and CDR2: SGHRS, YFSETQ. This CDR3 spans 14 amino acids. The CDR3 DNA reads TGCGCCAGCAGCTCGGGACAGGGGGCTCAAGGCTACACCTTC. This encodes CASSSGQGAQGYTF.